The entry below describes one T cell receptor (beta chain). This specimen belongs to a study of shared clonotypes between healthy human individuals. Measured with immunoSEQ multiplex PCR; TCRdb has only the in-frame clones, and not every one. The repertoire holds a few million clones, with roughly 93% as singletons. The V and J ends lost 4 bases and 4 bases respectively, with 12 bases between them. In germline, CDR1 is SGHRS, CDR2 YFSETQ. The length of the CDR3 is 14 residues. The sequenced sample consisted of naive CD4+ T cells from PBMCs. Indicated subset: CD45RA+ positively selected. This clonotype originated in a man aged 18 to 29 in good health. Some clones in this sample may be carry-over from other donors' samples. This chain uses TRBV5-1 with TRBJ1-3; no definite D call. Written as DNA, the CDR3 is TGCGCCAGCAGCCTGGTGGGTCGGGGAAACACCATATATTTT. Translated, it gives CASSLVGRGNTIYF.